This TCR beta chain appears in the sequencing data of a study of shared clonotypes between healthy human individuals. Original methodology: ImmunoSEQ output lacked quality scores and full-length reads, limiting matched filtering. Generated by immunoSEQ multiplex PCR, the TCRdb table keeps only in-frame clones and is missing some. V, J and clone size are taken as reported in that table, and D and trimming were inferred from the DNA itself. There are millions of clones in the sample; roughly nine tenths occur only once, and around 0.14% lies in the top ten. Remarks on this clone: The target antigen is unknown.

The study, taken as a whole, reports: Lower generation probabilities were found for non-shared clonotypes than for those shared by all four donors. The naive CD4 repertoires of a few donors were compared, and roughly 5% of clonotypes were shared.

The V end was cut by 0 bases, the J end by 10 bases, with 8 bases between. In germline, CDR1 is SGHNT, CDR2 YYREEE (reference sequence). This CDR3 is built from 12 residues. This TCR derives from a man aged 18-30 years in good health. The sequencing input was naive CD4+ T cells sorted from blood. Specified subset: CD45RA+ positively selected. The chain has TRBV5-4 and TRBJ2-1, with D maybe TRBD2 (6 bases). The CDR3 protein is CASSLAGVEQFF. Written as DNA, the CDR3 is TGTGCCAGCAGCTTGGCGGGAGTCGAGCAGTTCTTC.